Reported below is one T cell receptor (beta chain). Sequenced by immunoSEQ multiplex PCR; TCRdb stores in-frame clones only, minus some. The table has about 160,000 clones, 65% to 85% seen once; the top ten hold around 5.1%. The ends were cut back, 3 bases at V and 1 base at J, with 12 bases in the middle. This CDR3 has 15 amino acids. CDR1 is SGDLS, CDR2 YYNGEE, per germline. This sample was taken from a study of blood T cell repertoires in COVID-19. The V and J genes are TRBV9 and TRBJ2-3, with D tentatively TRBD2 (5 bases). Sequenced input: PBMCs or T cells enriched from blood (not recorded which). The clonotype originates from a woman aged 40-49 years with acute COVID-19. The CDR3 spells CASSGETGGTDTQYF. In DNA, the CDR3 is TGTGCCAGCAGCGGGGAGACTGGAGGCACAGATACGCAGTATTTT.